A selection of T cell receptor beta chains follows, all from one sample in a study of technical replicates of blood from several donors. TCRdb's copy holds only in-frame clones and misses some; the assay was immunoSEQ multiplex PCR. The sample yields under 80,000 clones, roughly 92% seen once. What was sequenced was T cells isolated from PBMCs. Receptor source: a human donor in good health. Both conserved end residues are part of each CDR3. D genes are given only for firm matches. Clone size is shown for a subset of rows, as once, few, many or a class of expanded clone.

abundance: -; v_gene: TRBV25-1; j_gene: TRBJ1-4; d_gene: -; CDR3nt: TGTGCCAGCAGTGATGCCCTGTGGGGGGTCAATGAAAAACTGTTTTTT; CDR3aa: CASSDALWGVNEKLFF
abundance: -; v_gene: TRBV9; j_gene: TRBJ2-1; d_gene: -; CDR3nt: TGTGCCAGCAGCCCTCCGGACAGCTCATGGAATGAGCAGTTCTTC; CDR3aa: CASSPPDSSWNEQFF
abundance: few; v_gene: TRBV4-1; j_gene: TRBJ1-5; d_gene: -; CDR3nt: TGCGCCAGCAGCCCCTGGCTCCCACAGCCCCAGCATTTT; CDR3aa: CASSPWLPQPQHF
abundance: -; v_gene: TRBV6-1; j_gene: TRBJ1-1; d_gene: TRBD1; CDR3nt: TGTGCCAGTACGAGGTCCGGGACAGGGGGAACTGAAGCTTTCTTT; CDR3aa: CASTRSGTGGTEAFF
abundance: -; v_gene: TRBV5-1; j_gene: TRBJ2-1; d_gene: TRBD2; CDR3nt: TGCGCCAGCCGTCCGGCGGGGGGCAGAGAAAGCTCCTACAATGAGCAGTTCTTC; CDR3aa: CASRPAGGRESSYNEQFF
abundance: -; v_gene: TRBV10-3; j_gene: TRBJ2-1; d_gene: TRBD2; CDR3nt: TGTGCCATCACCGCGGGAGTAGAGGTCTACAATGAGCAGTTCTTC; CDR3aa: CAITAGVEVYNEQFF
abundance: -; v_gene: TRBV11-2; j_gene: TRBJ1-2; d_gene: -; CDR3nt: TGTGCCAGCAGCTTAGGGGGCAGTCCAGTCTATGGCTACACCTTC; CDR3aa: CASSLGGSPVYGYTF
abundance: -; v_gene: TRBV28; j_gene: TRBJ2-1; d_gene: TRBD1; CDR3nt: TGTGCCAGCAGTTCGACAGGGGCCCCCTCCAATGAGCAGTTCTTC; CDR3aa: CASSSTGAPSNEQFF
abundance: -; v_gene: TRBV4-2; j_gene: TRBJ2-7; d_gene: TRBD1; CDR3nt: TGTGCCAGCAGCCAAGATAAAGGGGGCTTCTACGAGCAGTACTTC; CDR3aa: CASSQDKGGFYEQYF
abundance: -; v_gene: TRBV5-5; j_gene: TRBJ1-2; d_gene: TRBD1; CDR3nt: TGTGCCAGCAGCTTATCAGGGGGCGCGTTAGACGGCTACACCTTC; CDR3aa: CASSLSGGALDGYTF
abundance: -; v_gene: TRBV6-1; j_gene: TRBJ1-5; d_gene: -; CDR3nt: TGTGCCAGCAGTGCGGAGGGGTTAAACCATCAGCCCCAGCATTTT; CDR3aa: CASSAEGLNHQPQHF
abundance: once; v_gene: TRBV7-9; j_gene: TRBJ1-2; d_gene: -; CDR3nt: TGTGCCAGCAGCTTACAGTATGGCTACACCTTC; CDR3aa: CASSLQYGYTF
abundance: -; v_gene: TRBV7-8; j_gene: TRBJ1-2; d_gene: -; CDR3nt: TGTGCCAGCAGCTTAGCAATTGGCCTTGCTAACTATGGCTACACCTTC; CDR3aa: CASSLAIGLANYGYTF
abundance: once; v_gene: TRBV29-1; j_gene: TRBJ2-3; d_gene: TRBD1; CDR3nt: TGCAGCGTTGACCGGGGACAGGTGAACACAGATACGCAGTATTTT; CDR3aa: CSVDRGQVNTDTQYF
abundance: -; v_gene: TRBV2; j_gene: TRBJ1-5; d_gene: -; CDR3nt: TGTGCCAGCAGTGCTACCTACTCGGGGTATCAGCCCCAGCATTTT; CDR3aa: CASSATYSGYQPQHF
abundance: -; v_gene: TRBV27; j_gene: TRBJ2-7; d_gene: -; CDR3nt: TGTGCCAGCAGTTTAAGGGCAGGGGAAGCCTACGAGCAGTACTTC; CDR3aa: CASSLRAGEAYEQYF
abundance: -; v_gene: TRBV6-5; j_gene: TRBJ2-4; d_gene: TRBD1; CDR3nt: TGTGCCAGCAGGCCAGGGGGCTCCAAAAACATTCAGTACTTC; CDR3aa: CASRPGGSKNIQYF
abundance: -; v_gene: TRBV4-1; j_gene: TRBJ2-3; d_gene: -; CDR3nt: TGCGCCAGCAGCCAGACACTAGTGGATACGCAGTATTTT; CDR3aa: CASSQTLVDTQYF
abundance: -; v_gene: TRBV5-5; j_gene: TRBJ2-7; d_gene: -; CDR3nt: TGTGCCAGCAGCTTGGAACGCCCAGGGCCCAGGAAGTACTTC; CDR3aa: CASSLERPGPRKYF
abundance: -; v_gene: TRBV28; j_gene: TRBJ2-2; d_gene: TRBD2; CDR3nt: TGTGCCAGCAGTTTGAGAGGTCCGGGACTAGCGGGAGAAAGCGGCGGGGAGCTGTTTTTT; CDR3aa: CASSLRGPGLAGESGGELFF
abundance: -; v_gene: TRBV19; j_gene: TRBJ1-5; d_gene: -; CDR3nt: TGTGCCAGTAGTATTAGGAACAGCGTTGGAGGCGGGAATCAGCCCCAGCATTTT; CDR3aa: CASSIRNSVGGGNQPQHF